This T cell receptor beta chain was identified in a study of cytomegalovirus exposure and HLA in healthy donors. A multiplex PCR was run with 60 Vbeta primers and 13 Jbeta primers. Measured with immunoSEQ multiplex PCR; TCRdb has only the in-frame clones, and not every one. The table records about 170,000 clones, approximately 65% of them present only once. This CDR3 spans 16 amino acids. The germline V gene encodes CDR1 MNHEY and CDR2 SMNVEV (reference sequence). J gave up 4 bases and V 2 bases, and 2 bases lay outside the gene matches. The TCR sequence derives from a man in his forties in good health and CMV-seronegative. This chain uses TRBV27 with TRBJ2-2; 12 nucleotides match TRBD2. Sequencing was performed on PBMCs. The CDR3 sequence is CASSLLAGGPTGELFF. The DNA for the CDR3 is TGTGCCAGCAGTTTACTAGCGGGAGGGCCCACCGGGGAGCTGTTTTTT.